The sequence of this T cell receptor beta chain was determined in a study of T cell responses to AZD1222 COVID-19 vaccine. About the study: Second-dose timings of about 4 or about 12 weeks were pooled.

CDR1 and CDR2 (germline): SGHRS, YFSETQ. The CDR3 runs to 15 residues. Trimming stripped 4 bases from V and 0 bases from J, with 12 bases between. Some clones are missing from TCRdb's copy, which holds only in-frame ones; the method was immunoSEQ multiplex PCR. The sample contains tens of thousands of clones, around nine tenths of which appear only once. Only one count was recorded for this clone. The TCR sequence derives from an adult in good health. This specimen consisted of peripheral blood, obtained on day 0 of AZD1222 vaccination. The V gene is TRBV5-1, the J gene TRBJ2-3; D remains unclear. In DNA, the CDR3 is TGCGCCAGCAGCCGAATTTCAACTAGCACAGATACGCAGTATTTT. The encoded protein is CASSRISTSTDTQYF.